This note documents a single TCR beta chain sequence. The antigen is not known. Assay: immunoSEQ multiplex PCR; the TCRdb copy retains only in-frame clones and omits some. This table holds 130,000 or so clones, around 90% found once. This record comes from a study of T cells in localized non-small cell lung cancer. Study-level points and caveats: A median of approximately 57 clones ranked among the top 100 in tumor appeared in adjacent lung. Longer overall survival was seen with higher T cell density measured in blood.

The source is a female donor over 55 with stage I lung adenocarcinoma. The sample was peripheral blood, taken before any cancer treatment.

The CDR3 sequence: CASRSTGENTIYF. In DNA, the CDR3 is TGTGCCAGCAGATCAACAGGGGAAAACACCATATATTTT. V gene TRBV28 combines with J gene TRBJ1-3; 7 bases line up with TRBD1. V lost 6 bases, J lost 6 bases, and 5 bases stayed unmatched. The CDR3 contains 13 residues. Germline CDR1 is MDHEN and CDR2 is SYDVKM. Looking up the rest from reference TRBV28 and TRBJ1-3 gives the full variable domain: DVKVTQSSRYLVKRTGEKVFLECVQDMDHENMFWYRQDPGLGLRLIYFSYDVKMKEKGDIPEGYSVSREKKERFSLILESASTNQTSMYLCASRSTGENTIYFGEGSWLTVV.